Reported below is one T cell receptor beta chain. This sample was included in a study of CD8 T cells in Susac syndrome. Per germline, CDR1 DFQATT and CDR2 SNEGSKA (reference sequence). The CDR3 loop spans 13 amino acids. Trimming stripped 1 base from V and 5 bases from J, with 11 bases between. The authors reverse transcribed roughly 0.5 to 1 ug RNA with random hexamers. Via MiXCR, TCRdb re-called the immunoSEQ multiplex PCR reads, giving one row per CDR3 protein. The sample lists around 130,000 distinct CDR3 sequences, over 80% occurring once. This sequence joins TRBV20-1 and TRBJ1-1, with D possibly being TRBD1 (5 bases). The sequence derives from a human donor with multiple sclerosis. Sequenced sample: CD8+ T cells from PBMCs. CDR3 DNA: TGCAGTGCTAGAGGTCAGGGAGAAACTGAAGCTTTCTTT. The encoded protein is CSARGQGETEAFF.